Listed below are T cell receptor beta chains from one sample, sequenced in a study of blood T cells in healthy people across ages. Each CDR3 protein gets one entry after TCRdb re-called the 5' RACE reads with MiXCR. The sample carries more than 450,000 distinct CDR3 sequences, roughly a quarter recorded once. This sample also belongs to another study, concerning T cells of mothers and their children.

Sample: blood. The receptor set was obtained from a boy aged 2 to 9 in good health. CDR3s include the opening cysteine and the closing phenylalanine or tryptophan. D genes are given only for firm matches. Rows may omit the clone size; those that give it use once, few, many or a size class.

>TRBD2|TRBV28|NA|TRBJ2-7
TGTGCCAGCCTTGCGGCTAGCGGGGGAACCTACGAGCAGTACTTC
CASLAASGGTYEQYF
>TRBD1|TRBV6-2/TRBV6-3|NA|TRBJ2-3
TGTGCCAGCATGGACAGGCGCACAGATACGCAGTATTTT
CASMDRRTDTQYF
>TRBD2|TRBV7-9|few|TRBJ2-5
TGTGCCAGCAGCTTAGTCGGACTAGCGGGGCGCCGGACGACCCAGTACTTC
CASSLVGLAGRRTTQYF
>TRBD1|TRBV12-3/TRBV12-4|NA|TRBJ1-2
TGTGCCAGCCCCGGGGACAGGGAATATGGCTACACCTTC
CASPGDREYGYTF
>TRBD1|TRBV7-2|few|TRBJ1-6
TGTGCCAGCAGCCGGGGAACCGGGACAGGGGGTCTGCCCCTCCACTTT
CASSRGTGTGGLPLHF
>NA|TRBV30|NA|TRBJ2-3
TGTGCCTGGGGAGAATATTACACAGATACGCAGTATTTT
CAWGEYYTDTQYF
>NA|TRBV29-1|NA|TRBJ2-1
TGCAGCGTTCAGCTTCAGGGGATCTACAATGAGCAGTTCTTC
CSVQLQGIYNEQFF
>NA|TRBV11-3|few|TRBJ2-1
TGTGCCAGCAGCACGGACTCGGATGAGCAGTTCTTC
CASSTDSDEQFF
>NA|TRBV6-5|few|TRBJ2-5
TGTGCCAGCAGTCTGACTAGTCTAGCGACCCAGTACTTC
CASSLTSLATQYF
>TRBD1|TRBV14|NA|TRBJ1-1
TGTGCCAGCAGCCACCGGACAGGCGGGATCACTGAAGCTTTCTTT
CASSHRTGGITEAFF
>NA|TRBV7-9|NA|TRBJ1-4
TGTGCCAGCAGTCCCTACCGGGACGGTAATGAAAAACTGTTTTTT
CASSPYRDGNEKLFF
>NA|TRBV29-1|NA|TRBJ2-1
TGCAGCGTTGACAACTCCTACAATGAGCAGTTCTTC
CSVDNSYNEQFF
>NA|TRBV19|NA|TRBJ2-1
TGTGCCAGTAGTGCGGTAGCGGAGCTGAATGAGCAGTTCTTC
CASSAVAELNEQFF
>TRBD2|TRBV4-1|NA|TRBJ2-1
TGCGCCAGCAGCCCAGCGGGGAACTCCTACAATGAGCAGTTCTTC
CASSPAGNSYNEQFF
>NA|TRBV5-8|NA|TRBJ1-6
TGTGCCAGCAGCTCAGCGGCAGGGGCATATTCACCCCTCCACTTT
CASSSAAGAYSPLHF
>NA|TRBV18|NA|TRBJ1-2
TGTGCCAGCTCATACAGGGCCAAACTCTACGGCTACACCTTC
CASSYRAKLYGYTF
>NA|TRBV5-4|NA|TRBJ1-2
TGTGCCAGCAGCTTGGGACAGAGGTCGAACTATGGCTACACCTTC
CASSLGQRSNYGYTF
>NA|TRBV3-1|NA|TRBJ2-1
TGTGTCAGCAGCCAAGATTACGCGGGGCAGTTCTTC
CVSSQDYAGQFF
>NA|TRBV3-1|NA|TRBJ1-2
TGTGCCAGCAGCCAATACCCACAGGGTGATTACGATGGCTACACCTTC
CASSQYPQGDYDGYTF
>NA|TRBV5-4|NA|TRBJ2-1
TGTGCCAGCAGCCTAGGGGACATGCAGTTCTTC
CASSLGDMQFF
>NA|TRBV5-1|NA|TRBJ2-2
TGCGCCAGCAGCCCCCTGTCGGACACCGGGGAGCTGTTTTTT
CASSPLSDTGELFF
>NA|TRBV7-9|few|TRBJ1-1
TGTGCCAGCAGCTCGGACCTTCGGTCGAGGACTGAAGCTTTCTTT
CASSSDLRSRTEAFF
>NA|TRBV29-1|NA|TRBJ2-3
TGCAGCGTTGCCTTACTACTTAGCACAGATACGCAGTATTTT
CSVALLLSTDTQYF
>TRBD1|TRBV5-1|few|TRBJ2-1
TGCGCCAGCTCCAAGGACAGGTCCGGCGATGAGCAGTTCTTC
CASSKDRSGDEQFF
>TRBD2|TRBV3-1|NA|TRBJ2-7
TGTGCCAGCAGCCAAGAGGGGCTAGCGGGGCGCTCCTACGAGCAGTACTTC
CASSQEGLAGRSYEQYF
>NA|TRBV2|few|TRBJ2-7
TGTGCCAGCAGTACGACAGAAAGCTCCTACGAGCAGTACTTC
CASSTTESSYEQYF
>NA|TRBV7-3|NA|TRBJ1-1
TGTGCCAGCAGCTTAAGTGTCGGTACTGAAGCTTTCTTT
CASSLSVGTEAFF
>NA|TRBV6-2/TRBV6-3|NA|TRBJ2-7
TGTGCCAGCAGTTACTCGTTCGGGTTCGAGCAGTACTTC
CASSYSFGFEQYF
>NA|TRBV2|once|TRBJ1-4
TGTGCCAGCAGTTTGGAGGGGAGTGGTGAAAAACTGTTTTTT
CASSLEGSGEKLFF
>TRBD2|TRBV5-6|NA|TRBJ2-3
TGTGCCAGCAGCTTGGGGACTAGCGGTATGGCAGATACGCAGTATTTT
CASSLGTSGMADTQYF
>TRBD2|TRBV6-1|few|TRBJ2-3
TGTGCCAGCAGTGATGTAGCGGGGGCGACAGATACGCAGTATTTT
CASSDVAGATDTQYF
>NA|TRBV5-6|NA|TRBJ2-3
TGTGCCAGCAGCTTGTTGACTAGAAGCTCCACAGATACGCAGTATTTT
CASSLLTRSSTDTQYF
>TRBD2|TRBV12-3/TRBV12-4|few|TRBJ2-1
TGTGCCAGCAGTTTAGAGGGACTAGCGGGCGGTGAGCAGTTCTTC
CASSLEGLAGGEQFF
>NA|TRBV13|few|TRBJ1-1
TGTGCCAGCAGCACCGGGACGGGGGTGACTGAAGCTTTCTTT
CASSTGTGVTEAFF
>TRBD2|TRBV5-5|once|TRBJ2-2
TGTGCCAGCACCCAGCGGGGGTCCACCGGGGAGCTGTTTTTT
CASTQRGSTGELFF
>NA|TRBV27|NA|TRBJ2-2
TGTGCCAGCAGTGATCCGTCTCTAGCCGGGGAGCTGTTTTTT
CASSDPSLAGELFF
>TRBD2|TRBV7-2|NA|TRBJ2-1
TGTGCCAGCAGCACGACTAGCGGGAGGTGGATCTACAATGAGCAGTTCTTC
CASSTTSGRWIYNEQFF
>TRBD2|TRBV4-1|NA|TRBJ2-7
TGCGCCAGCAGCCAAGATCTTCCGGCGGGAGGCCCCCACGAGCAGTACTTC
CASSQDLPAGGPHEQYF
>TRBD2|TRBV27|NA|TRBJ2-7
TGTGCCAGCAGTTTATCCGCGGGAGGCCCCTACGAGCAGTACTTC
CASSLSAGGPYEQYF
>TRBD1|TRBV9|few|TRBJ2-5
TGTGCCAGCAGCATGGGACAGGGAGAAATTCAAGAGACCCAGTACTTC
CASSMGQGEIQETQYF
>NA|TRBV7-9|few|TRBJ2-5
TGTGCCAGCAGCTCCGGGGGCAGACAGCAAGAGACCCAGTACTTC
CASSSGGRQQETQYF
>NA|TRBV2|few|TRBJ2-7
TGTGCCAGCAGTGTCGACAGGCGAATCCCCTCCTACGAGCAGTACTTC
CASSVDRRIPSYEQYF